These T cell receptor beta chains were read from a single sample in a study of blood T cells in healthy people across ages. A single record per CDR3 protein comes from TCRdb applying MiXCR to the 5' RACE reads. The sample contains 600,000 to 850,000 distinct CDR3 sequences, roughly 43% of which appear only once. The source material was blood. The receptors were gathered from a woman aged 55-70 years in good health. CDR3s include the opening cysteine and the closing phenylalanine or tryptophan. A D gene is named only where the DNA matches it firmly. The size field is filled for only some rows; it gives once, few, many or a size class.

>-|TRBJ2-5|TRBV9|-
TGTGCCAGCAGCGTAGTAGGGGGGCAAGGGACCCAGTACTTC
CASSVVGGQGTQYF
>-|TRBJ1-4|TRBV5-4|-
TGTGCCAGCAGCTTGGGGCCGGCAACTAATGAAAAACTGTTTTTT
CASSLGPATNEKLFF
>-|TRBJ2-1|TRBV2|-
TGTGCCAGCAGTGTGGGTGGCGGGGTACCCAACCAAGAGACCCAGTTCTTC
CASSVGGGVPNQETQFF
>-|TRBJ2-1|TRBV4-3|TRBD2
TGCGCCAGCAGCCAAGATGCACTAGCGGACAATGAGCAGTTCTTC
CASSQDALADNEQFF
>-|TRBJ2-1|TRBV6-6|TRBD2
TGTGCCAGCAGCCCCCCTGTAGCGGGCTACAATGAGCAGTTCTTC
CASSPPVAGYNEQFF
>-|TRBJ2-1|TRBV3-1|-
TGTGCCAGCAGCCAAGATCTCAACTCCTACAATGAGCAGTTCTTC
CASSQDLNSYNEQFF
>once|TRBJ2-7|TRBV20-1|-
TGCAGTGCTACATCCTCAGGCCGTACCTACGAGCAGTACTTC
CSATSSGRTYEQYF
>-|TRBJ1-5|TRBV28|TRBD1
TGTGCCAGCAGTTTGACAGGGGTAAGCAATCAGCCCCAGCATTTT
CASSLTGVSNQPQHF
>-|TRBJ1-4|TRBV25-1|-
TGTGCCAGCAGTGACCGGGAGACAGGTGCCGGTAGTTTGTATGAAAAACTGTTTTTT
CASSDRETGAGSLYEKLFF
>few|TRBJ2-7|TRBV20-1|-
TGCAGTGCTAACGGGGCCGTCCTTTCATCCCCCTACGAGCAGTACTTC
CSANGAVLSSPYEQYF
>-|TRBJ1-1|TRBV7-8|-
TGTGCCAGCAGCTTCGCCAGCATGAACACTGAAGCTTTCTTT
CASSFASMNTEAFF
>-|TRBJ2-3|TRBV10-3|-
TGTGCCATCAGTGCGCTCTCAGGGGATACAGATACGCAGTATTTT
CAISALSGDTDTQYF
>-|TRBJ1-6|TRBV23-1|-
TGCGCCAGCAGTCAACTAACCGGCGGAGCCCTCCACTTT
CASSQLTGGALHF
>-|TRBJ2-5|TRBV7-6|-
TGTGCCAGCAGTTCCACGGGGACCCCTAGAAGAGAGACCCAGTACTTC
CASSSTGTPRRETQYF
>few|TRBJ2-1|TRBV7-9|TRBD2
TGTGCCAGCAGCTTAGCGACGGGGGGTTTTTTAAATGAGCAGTTCTTC
CASSLATGGFLNEQFF
>few|TRBJ2-3|TRBV2|TRBD2
TGTGCCAGCAGTGTACTAGCGGGAGTAGATACGCAGTATTTT
CASSVLAGVDTQYF
>few|TRBJ1-1|TRBV29-1|TRBD1
TGCAGCGGGAGGGGGCTGAACACTGAAGCTTTCTTT
CSGRGLNTEAFF
>many|TRBJ2-7|TRBV28|TRBD1
TGTGCCAGCAGGACCGACCGGGACAGCTCCTACGAGCAGTACTTC
CASRTDRDSSYEQYF